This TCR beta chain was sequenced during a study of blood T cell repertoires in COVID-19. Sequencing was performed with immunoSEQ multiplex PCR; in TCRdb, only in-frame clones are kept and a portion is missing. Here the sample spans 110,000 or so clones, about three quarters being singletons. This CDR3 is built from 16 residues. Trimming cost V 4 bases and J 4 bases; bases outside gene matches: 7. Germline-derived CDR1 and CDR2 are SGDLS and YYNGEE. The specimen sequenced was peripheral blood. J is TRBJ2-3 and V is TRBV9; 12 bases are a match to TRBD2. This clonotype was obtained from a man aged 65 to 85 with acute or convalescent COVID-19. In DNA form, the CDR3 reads TGTGCCAGCAGCCTCCTAGCGGGGGGGAGTCCAGATACGCAGTATTTT. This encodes CASSLLAGGSPDTQYF. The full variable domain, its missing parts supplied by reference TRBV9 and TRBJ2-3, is DSGVTQTPKHLITATGQRVTLRCSPRSGDLSVYWYQQSLDQGLQFLIQYYNGEERAKGNILERFSAQQFPDLHSELNLSSLELGDSALYFCASSLLAGGSPDTQYFGPGTRLTVL.